Each of the 15 T cell receptor beta chains below was sequenced from the same sample in a study of blood T cell repertoires in COVID-19. Produced via immunoSEQ multiplex PCR; TCRdb's table is partial and in-frame only. Of about 98,000 clones listed, nearly 90% were seen once; the top ten hold 3.5% to 5.5%. Sequences were obtained from peripheral blood. The receptors were sampled from a man between 65 and 85 years old with acute or convalescent COVID-19.

The chain recombines TRBV4-1 with TRBJ1-4; 9 bases are shared with TRBD1. V trimming: 3 bases; J trimming: 7 bases; junction bases outside the gene matches: 12. Germline V gene lookup returns CDR1 MGHRA and CDR2 YSYEKL. The CDR3 is 17 residues long. CDR3 loop: CASSQSSGGTGSEKLFF. CDR3 bases: TGCGCCAGCAGCCAGTCATCCGGGGGGACAGGGTCTGAAAAACTGTTTTTT.

This clone was detected only once. The rearrangement uses TRBV12-2 and TRBJ2-1; TRBD2, the table's D call, lacks a check against the DNA. TRBV12-2 is a pseudogene segment. The CDR3 runs to 15 residues. CDR3 sequence reads: CASRLAPGGFIEQFF. The CDR3 nucleotides are TGTGCAAGTCGCTTAGCTCCGGGGGGGTTTATTGAGCAGTTCTTC.

The J gene is TRBJ2-5, the V gene TRBV28; TRBD1 matches at 11 bases. The CDR3 loop spans 15 amino acids. Trimming took 5 bases from V and 7 from J; bases not matched to a gene: 9. Germline values: CDR1 MDHEN, CDR2 SYDVKM. As DNA, the CDR3 is TGTGCCAGCAGTGCCCCGGGACAGGGGGGTCTGACCCAGTACTTC. Its protein product is CASSAPGQGGLTQYF.

As DNA, the CDR3 is TGTGCCAGTAGTATGGCAGGGCCCCATCAGCCCCAGCATTTT. This translates into CASSMAGPHQPQHF. The chain uses TRBV19 and TRBJ1-5; D perhaps matches TRBD1 (5 bases). This CDR3 is 14 amino acids long. V lost 3 bases to trimming and J lost 5 bases, with 11 bases between them. Germline V gene data show CDR1 as LNHDA and CDR2 as SQIVND (reference sequence).

The CDR3: CASSPSGASYNEQFF. In nucleotides, the CDR3 is TGTGCCAGCAGTCCAAGCGGGGCCTCCTACAATGAGCAGTTCTTC. This chain links TRBV6-5 with TRBJ2-1, with TRBD2 matching over 7 bases. With 5 bases clipped from V and 0 bases from J, the junction kept 4 bases outside the gene matches. This CDR3 is built from 15 residues. Germline-derived CDR1 and CDR2 are MNHEY and SVGAGI.

The chain recombines TRBV28 with TRBJ1-4; 8 bases are a match to TRBD1. Germline V CDR1 and CDR2: MDHEN, SYDVKM. The trim removed 3 bases at V and 8 bases at J, leaving 11 bases unmatched. The CDR3 has 16 residues. The CDR3 region has the DNA TGTGCCAGCAGTTTGGACAGGGAGTCCGAAAGCGAAAAACTGTTTTTT. As protein: CASSLDRESESEKLFF.

The gene calls are TRBV28 and TRBJ1-2, with TRBD1 identical over 8 bases. Germline CDR1 and CDR2: MDHEN and SYDVKM. This CDR3 spans 13 amino acids. Losses at the gene ends were 6 bases for V and 10 bases for J; bases not matched to a gene: 10. The CDR3 reads CASRDGQGSDYTF. The CDR3 DNA reads TGTGCCAGCAGAGACGGACAGGGATCAGACTACACCTTC.

CDR3: CASSPTYEQYF. CDR3 DNA sequence: TGTGCCAGCAGCCCAACCTACGAGCAGTACTTC. The J gene is TRBJ2-7, the V gene TRBV2, with D unresolved. The germline V gene has CDR1 SNHLY and CDR2 FYNNEI. Trimming took 6 bases from V and 2 from J, leaving 5 bases between them. The CDR3 extends over 11 amino acids.

The J gene is TRBJ1-2, the V gene TRBV2; maybe TRBD1 (5 bases). Germline V gene lookup returns CDR1 SNHLY and CDR2 FYNNEI. The CDR3 spans 15 residues. Deletions cut 3 bases from V and 8 bases from J, with 19 bases between. The CDR3 DNA reads TGTGCCAGCAGTGATCCGGGCTTGGCGGGACGGGGCTACACCTTC. It encodes CASSDPGLAGRGYTF. Based on the CDR3 plus reference TRBV2 and TRBJ1-2, the full variable domain is EPEVTQTPSHQVTQMGQEVILRCVPISNHLYFYWYRQILGQKVEFLVSFYNNEISEKSEIFDDQFSVERPDGSNFTLKIRSTKLEDSAMYFCASSDPGLAGRGYTFGSGTRLTVV.

The rearrangement links TRBV5-1 to TRBJ2-1; unclear D gene. CDR1 is SGHRS and CDR2 is YFSETQ in the germline V gene. This CDR3 spans 17 amino acids. The germline V and J ends were trimmed by 3 bases and 3 bases, with 19 bases remaining between them. The CDR3 DNA reads TGCGCCAGCAGCTCCTCTGCCCCCGGGTCCGGCTACAATGAGCAGTTCTTC. It is translated as CASSSSAPGSGYNEQFF.

V gene TRBV6-5 combines with J gene TRBJ1-2; D uncertain. V dropped 6 bases and J dropped 5 bases, with 13 bases sitting between them. The CDR3 contains 13 residues. Germline-derived CDR1 and CDR2 are MNHEY and SVGAGI. CDR3 coding DNA: TGTGCCAGCAGGGGAGGACGAGAGTATGGCTACACCTTC. Its translation: CASRGGREYGYTF.

This sequence joins TRBV10-2 and TRBJ2-7, with D perhaps matching TRBD1 (6 bases). The V end was cut by 3 bases, the J end by 4 bases, with 13 bases between. The CDR3 spans 14 residues. Germline CDR1 and CDR2: WSHSY and SAAADI. The CDR3 region has the DNA TGCGCCAGCAGTGAAACGGGACAATCTTACGAGCAGTACGTC. Translating it yields CASSETGQSYEQYV.

The chain uses TRBV7-6 and TRBJ1-4; 7 nucleotides line up with TRBD1. The CDR3 has 16 residues. V shed 4 bases, J shed 7 bases, and the junction held 12 bases outside the gene matches. Germline loops: CDR1 SGHVS, CDR2 FNYEAQ. CDR3 sequence reads: CASSSRQGRAGEKLFF. CDR3 DNA: TGTGCCAGCAGCTCGCGACAGGGTCGTGCCGGTGAAAAACTGTTTTTT. Drawing the rest from reference TRBV7-6 and TRBJ1-4, the complete variable domain is GAGVSQSPRYKVTKRGQDVALRCDPISGHVSLYWYRQALGQGPEFLTYFNYEAQQDKSGLPNDRFSAERPEGSISTLTIQRTEQRDSAMYRCASSSRQGRAGEKLFFGSGTQLSVL.

This chain links TRBV6-5 with TRBJ1-2, with a tentative D call TRBD1 (5 bases). There are 14 residues in the CDR3. Deletions cut 6 bases from V and 6 bases from J, with 17 bases between. Germline lookup yields CDR1 MNHEY and CDR2 SVGAGI. Here the CDR3 reads CASSPLTGYHGYTF. As DNA, the CDR3 is TGTGCCAGCAGCCCATTAACAGGTTATCATGGCTACACCTTC.

The chain employs TRBV7-2 and TRBJ2-3; 9 bases align to TRBD1. The length of the CDR3 is 15 residues. Germline CDR1 and CDR2: SGHTA and FQGNSA. Unmatched junction bases numbered 6, after V lost 5 bases and J lost 3 bases. This CDR3 is CASSKPGQGTDTQYF. DNA of the CDR3: TGTGCCAGCAGCAAACCGGGACAGGGAACAGATACGCAGTATTTT.